A selection of T cell receptor beta chains follows, all from one sample in a study of cytomegalovirus exposure and HLA in healthy donors. Repertoires were generated with immunoSEQ multiplex PCR, while TCRdb's copy carries only in-frame clones and drops some. The table has about 160,000 clones, approximately 75% seen once. The specimen sequenced was PBMCs. Receptors originate from a man in his forties or fifties in good health and CMV-seropositive. The CDR3 runs from the conserved cysteine through the conserved F or W. Each record gives: V gene, J gene, D gene, clone size, CDR3 DNA, CDR3 protein. D genes are given only for firm matches. Size is omitted from some rows. Given values are once, few, many or a class for expanded clones.

v_gene: TRBV29-1
j_gene: TRBJ2-5
d_gene: NA
abundance: once
CDR3nt: TGCAGCGTTGGGCGGGACTCCCAAGAGACCCAGTACTTC
CDR3aa: CSVGRDSQETQYF

v_gene: TRBV4-3
j_gene: TRBJ2-2
d_gene: NA
abundance: NA
CDR3nt: TGCGCCAGCAGCCGAGGCTTCACCGGGGAGCTGTTTTTT
CDR3aa: CASSRGFTGELFF

v_gene: TRBV28
j_gene: TRBJ1-2
d_gene: TRBD1
abundance: once
CDR3nt: TGTGCCAGCAGTTTGGGGGGACAGAACTATGGCTACACCTTC
CDR3aa: CASSLGGQNYGYTF

v_gene: TRBV7-6
j_gene: TRBJ1-5
d_gene: NA
abundance: NA
CDR3nt: TGTGCCAGCAGCTTAGTCGATCAGCCCCAGCATTTT
CDR3aa: CASSLVDQPQHF

v_gene: TRBV13
j_gene: TRBJ2-7
d_gene: TRBD2
abundance: NA
CDR3nt: TGTGCCAGCAGCGGGGGACTAGCGGGGGCCAGGCTCTACGAGCAGTACTTC
CDR3aa: CASSGGLAGARLYEQYF

v_gene: TRBV28
j_gene: TRBJ2-1
d_gene: TRBD2
abundance: NA
CDR3nt: TGTGCCAGCAGTCCGGGGGGACTAGCGGGATTCAATGAGCAGTTCTTC
CDR3aa: CASSPGGLAGFNEQFF

v_gene: TRBV7-2
j_gene: TRBJ1-1
d_gene: TRBD1
abundance: NA
CDR3nt: TGTGCCAGCAGCCCAACAGGGGCTAAAGCTTTCTTT
CDR3aa: CASSPTGAKAFF

v_gene: TRBV2
j_gene: TRBJ2-7
d_gene: NA
abundance: NA
CDR3nt: TGTGCCAGCATTCTACCTAGGGGGACGGGGGAGCAGTACTTC
CDR3aa: CASILPRGTGEQYF

v_gene: TRBV4-3
j_gene: TRBJ1-4
d_gene: NA
abundance: NA
CDR3nt: TGCGCCAGCAGCCAAGACGGGGGGAATAATGAAAAACTGTTTTTT
CDR3aa: CASSQDGGNNEKLFF

v_gene: TRBV23-1
j_gene: TRBJ1-1
d_gene: NA
abundance: NA
CDR3nt: TGCGCCAGCAATAGACGGCTGGGGAGGATATTGGGCACTGAAGCTTTCTTT
CDR3aa: CASNRRLGRILGTEAFF

v_gene: TRBV2
j_gene: TRBJ2-4
d_gene: NA
abundance: NA
CDR3nt: TGTGCCAGCAGTGAAGATCTATCAAAAAACATTCAGTACTTC
CDR3aa: CASSEDLSKNIQYF

v_gene: TRBV2
j_gene: TRBJ1-1
d_gene: NA
abundance: NA
CDR3nt: TGTGCCAGCTGTGGACTCTCACCTGAAGCTTTCTTT
CDR3aa: CASCGLSPEAFF

v_gene: TRBV9
j_gene: TRBJ2-3
d_gene: TRBD2
abundance: NA
CDR3nt: TGTGCCAGCAGCGCGGGGACTAGCGGGGGCACAGATACGCAGTATTTT
CDR3aa: CASSAGTSGGTDTQYF

v_gene: TRBV6-5
j_gene: TRBJ2-7
d_gene: TRBD1
abundance: NA
CDR3nt: TGTGCCAGCAGTCCCAGCCCAGGGGACAGGTACGAGCAGTACTTC
CDR3aa: CASSPSPGDRYEQYF

v_gene: TRBV27
j_gene: TRBJ1-5
d_gene: NA
abundance: NA
CDR3nt: TGTGCCAGCAGTTCGTCGCAAGGATGGGGGGGGTTGTTTAACAATCAGCCCCAGCATTTT
CDR3aa: CASSSSQGWGGLFNNQPQHF

v_gene: TRBV7-2
j_gene: TRBJ1-2
d_gene: NA
abundance: NA
CDR3nt: TGTGCCAGCAGCTTTTTGCGGGGGTCTGGCTACACCTTC
CDR3aa: CASSFLRGSGYTF

v_gene: TRBV7-2
j_gene: TRBJ1-6
d_gene: TRBD1
abundance: NA
CDR3nt: TGTGCCAGCAGCCCACCATCCGGGACAGGGATGTCACCCCTCCACTTT
CDR3aa: CASSPPSGTGMSPLHF

v_gene: TRBV10-3
j_gene: TRBJ2-1
d_gene: TRBD2
abundance: NA
CDR3nt: TGTGCCATCAGTGAGTCGGCGGGAGCGAATGAGCAGTTCTTC
CDR3aa: CAISESAGANEQFF

v_gene: TRBV19
j_gene: TRBJ2-7
d_gene: NA
abundance: NA
CDR3nt: TGTGCCAGTAGTCGTCGTAATAAGAGCTCCTACGAGCAGTACTTC
CDR3aa: CASSRRNKSSYEQYF

v_gene: TRBV5-4
j_gene: TRBJ1-1
d_gene: NA
abundance: NA
CDR3nt: TGTGCCAGCAGCTTGTGGGCCAACACTGAAGCTTTCTTT
CDR3aa: CASSLWANTEAFF

v_gene: TRBV5-1
j_gene: TRBJ1-4
d_gene: TRBD1
abundance: NA
CDR3nt: TGCGCCAGCACACGGGGAACAGGGGTGGTCGGTGAAAAACTGTTTTTT
CDR3aa: CASTRGTGVVGEKLFF

v_gene: TRBV19
j_gene: TRBJ1-5
d_gene: NA
abundance: NA
CDR3nt: TGTGCCAGTACCCCGTCTTATAGCAATCAGCCCCAGCATTTT
CDR3aa: CASTPSYSNQPQHF

v_gene: TRBV19
j_gene: TRBJ2-7
d_gene: NA
abundance: NA
CDR3nt: TGTGCCACATGCCCTTCCCATTATAGCCGCACCTCGACCTACGAGCAGTACTTC
CDR3aa: CATCPSHYSRTSTYEQYF

v_gene: TRBV2
j_gene: TRBJ1-5
d_gene: NA
abundance: few
CDR3nt: TGTGCCAGCAGGGGCGACATAGGCAATCAGCCCCAGCATTTT
CDR3aa: CASRGDIGNQPQHF

v_gene: TRBV30
j_gene: TRBJ1-3
d_gene: TRBD1
abundance: NA
CDR3nt: TGTGCCTGGAGTGTACAGGGGCTTACTGGAAACACCATATATTTT
CDR3aa: CAWSVQGLTGNTIYF

v_gene: TRBV7-6
j_gene: TRBJ2-1
d_gene: NA
abundance: NA
CDR3nt: TGTGCCAGCAGCTTGCAACAGGGCTCCTACAATGAGCAGTTCTTC
CDR3aa: CASSLQQGSYNEQFF

v_gene: TRBV4-3
j_gene: TRBJ2-1
d_gene: TRBD1
abundance: NA
CDR3nt: TGCGCCAGCAGCCAGGGAGACCGGACAGGGGGCGATGAGCAGTTCTTC
CDR3aa: CASSQGDRTGGDEQFF

v_gene: TRBV5-6
j_gene: TRBJ2-7
d_gene: NA
abundance: few
CDR3nt: TGTGCCAGCAGCTTGGCACAGTCACCAACGATCAAATACGAGCAGTACTTC
CDR3aa: CASSLAQSPTIKYEQYF

v_gene: TRBV19
j_gene: TRBJ1-6
d_gene: NA
abundance: NA
CDR3nt: TGTGCCAGTAGTATCAGGGGCGAACCCTATAATTCACCCCTCCACTTT
CDR3aa: CASSIRGEPYNSPLHF

v_gene: TRBV7-3
j_gene: TRBJ2-1
d_gene: TRBD1
abundance: few
CDR3nt: TGTGCCAGCAGCTTAAGAGAACAGGGGTGGTTAACCTCCTACAATGAGCAGTTCTTC
CDR3aa: CASSLREQGWLTSYNEQFF

v_gene: TRBV6-5
j_gene: TRBJ2-1
d_gene: NA
abundance: NA
CDR3nt: TGTGCCAGCAGTTTTCGAGGGTATGAGCAGTTCTTC
CDR3aa: CASSFRGYEQFF

v_gene: TRBV7-8
j_gene: TRBJ1-3
d_gene: TRBD1
abundance: once
CDR3nt: TGTGCCAGCAGCCGAACCCGACAGGGCTACTCTGGAAACACCATATATTTT
CDR3aa: CASSRTRQGYSGNTIYF

v_gene: TRBV15
j_gene: TRBJ2-7
d_gene: NA
abundance: NA
CDR3nt: TGTGCCACCAGCAGAGCCGGCCAGGGCTCCTACGAGCAGTACTTC
CDR3aa: CATSRAGQGSYEQYF

v_gene: TRBV19
j_gene: TRBJ2-5
d_gene: TRBD2
abundance: NA
CDR3nt: TGTGCCAGTAGTATGGGGACTAGCGGACCCATAGGGCGGTACTTC
CDR3aa: CASSMGTSGPIGRYF

v_gene: TRBV14
j_gene: TRBJ1-6
d_gene: NA
abundance: NA
CDR3nt: TGTGCCAGCAGCCAAGACCACGCGTTTAATTCACCCCTCCACTTT
CDR3aa: CASSQDHAFNSPLHF

v_gene: TRBV28
j_gene: TRBJ1-1
d_gene: TRBD1
abundance: NA
CDR3nt: TGTGCCAGCAGCTACAGGGGGCGGAACACTGAAGCTTTCTTT
CDR3aa: CASSYRGRNTEAFF

v_gene: TRBV7-9
j_gene: TRBJ2-7
d_gene: TRBD1
abundance: NA
CDR3nt: TGTGCCAGCAGCAGGACAGGGACTCACGAGCAGTACTTC
CDR3aa: CASSRTGTHEQYF

v_gene: TRBV11-2
j_gene: TRBJ2-7
d_gene: TRBD2
abundance: NA
CDR3nt: TGTGCCAGCAGCTCAGCCCAGGGAGGGACCTACGAGCAGTACTTC
CDR3aa: CASSSAQGGTYEQYF

v_gene: TRBV5-1
j_gene: TRBJ2-6
d_gene: NA
abundance: NA
CDR3nt: TGCGCCAGCAGCTTACCGGGGAGCGGGGCCAACGTCCTGACTTTC
CDR3aa: CASSLPGSGANVLTF

v_gene: TRBV11-3
j_gene: TRBJ2-1
d_gene: TRBD1
abundance: NA
CDR3nt: TGTGCCAGCAGCCCAGGGGGACAGACGTACAATGAGCAGTTCTTC
CDR3aa: CASSPGGQTYNEQFF

v_gene: TRBV7-9
j_gene: TRBJ1-3
d_gene: TRBD1
abundance: few
CDR3nt: TGTGCCAGCAGCTTAACAGGGGGGCGAGCCTTCTCTGGAAACACCATATATTTT
CDR3aa: CASSLTGGRAFSGNTIYF

v_gene: TRBV5-1
j_gene: TRBJ1-6
d_gene: TRBD1
abundance: NA
CDR3nt: TGCGCCAGCAGCTTTACCACAGGGGAGTTCTATAATTCACCCCTCCACTTT
CDR3aa: CASSFTTGEFYNSPLHF

v_gene: TRBV19
j_gene: TRBJ1-1
d_gene: NA
abundance: NA
CDR3nt: TGTGCCAGTATTTCCCAGGTGCACGCGAACACTGAAGCTTTCTTT
CDR3aa: CASISQVHANTEAFF

v_gene: TRBV6-1
j_gene: TRBJ2-7
d_gene: NA
abundance: NA
CDR3nt: TGTGCCAGCAGGGACTACTTTACCTACGAGCAGTACTTC
CDR3aa: CASRDYFTYEQYF

v_gene: TRBV5-1
j_gene: TRBJ1-1
d_gene: NA
abundance: NA
CDR3nt: TGCGCCAGCGGGGAACACGGGAGAGACACTGAAGCTTTCTTT
CDR3aa: CASGEHGRDTEAFF

v_gene: TRBV5-1
j_gene: TRBJ2-2
d_gene: TRBD1
abundance: NA
CDR3nt: TGCGCCAGCAGCCGGGACAGGCCCACCGGGGAGCTGTTTTTT
CDR3aa: CASSRDRPTGELFF

v_gene: TRBV7-9
j_gene: TRBJ1-1
d_gene: NA
abundance: NA
CDR3nt: TGTGCCAGCAGACCTACCGGGACTGATTATCTAAAGGGCCTCCCAGAAGCTTTCTTT
CDR3aa: CASRPTGTDYLKGLPEAFF

v_gene: TRBV11-2
j_gene: TRBJ1-5
d_gene: NA
abundance: NA
CDR3nt: TGTGCCAGCAGCAGAGGAGCCAATCAGCCCCAGCATTTT
CDR3aa: CASSRGANQPQHF

v_gene: TRBV27
j_gene: TRBJ2-2
d_gene: TRBD1
abundance: NA
CDR3nt: TGTGCCAGCACCTTAAGGGGGCCGTACACCGGGGAGCTGTTTTTT
CDR3aa: CASTLRGPYTGELFF

v_gene: TRBV4-1
j_gene: TRBJ1-2
d_gene: NA
abundance: NA
CDR3nt: TGCGCCAGCAGCCAAGAAGGGGACTATGGCTACACCTTC
CDR3aa: CASSQEGDYGYTF

v_gene: TRBV7-8
j_gene: TRBJ1-4
d_gene: NA
abundance: NA
CDR3nt: TGTGCCAGCAGCCCAAACAGGATAGGGGCTGAAAAACTGTTTTTT
CDR3aa: CASSPNRIGAEKLFF

v_gene: TRBV5-6
j_gene: TRBJ1-5
d_gene: NA
abundance: NA
CDR3nt: TGTGCCAGCAGTATGTCGGCGGCTCAGCCCCAGCATTTT
CDR3aa: CASSMSAAQPQHF

v_gene: TRBV19
j_gene: TRBJ2-2
d_gene: NA
abundance: once
CDR3nt: TGTGCCAGTTCGACAGGGAACACCGGGGAGCTGTTTTTT
CDR3aa: CASSTGNTGELFF

v_gene: TRBV7-9
j_gene: TRBJ2-7
d_gene: TRBD2
abundance: NA
CDR3nt: TGTGCCAGCAGCTCCCAGCGGGGGTCCTACGAGCAGTACTTC
CDR3aa: CASSSQRGSYEQYF